This T cell receptor (beta chain) was identified during a study of a mutant IDH1 vaccine in newly diagnosed glioma. Method: immunoSEQ multiplex PCR; TCRdb's copy keeps in-frame clones and lacks some. Among tens of thousands of clones listed, around 82% were seen once. CDR1 MGHDK and CDR2 SYGVNS come from the germline V gene. Trimming took 1 base from V and 4 from J, leaving 13 bases between them. The CDR3 sequence is 15 residues long. Concerning this clone itself: Its antigen is currently unknown.

Time point of the sample: week 35, safety follow-up. Topical imiquimod was applied with each vaccine dose, which held 300 ug of mutant IDH1 20-mer peptide. Administration of eight vaccinations to patients took place in weeks 1, 3, 5, 7, 11, 15, 19, 23. This sequence was found in a man in his late teens or twenties with glioma. This sample comprised PBMCs, obtained from a glioma patient whose treatment included an IDH1 peptide vaccine. V and J are TRBV25-1 and TRBJ2-5, with a possible D match to TRBD1 (6 bases). DNA of the CDR3: TGTGCCAGCAGTGAATGGGGGACAAAGGGAGAGACCCAGTACTTC. Its translation: CASSEWGTKGETQYF. Combining the CDR3 with reference TRBV25-1 and TRBJ2-5 gives the whole variable domain EADIYQTPRYLVIGTGKKITLECSQTMGHDKMYWYQQDPGMELHLIHYSYGVNSTEKGDLSSESTVSRIRTEHFPLTLESARPSHTSQYLCASSEWGTKGETQYFGPGTRLLVL.